These 12 T cell receptor beta chains originate from one sample sequenced in a study of T cell changes during pregnancy in multiple sclerosis. Using immunoSEQ multiplex PCR, the repertoire was profiled, and TCRdb retains in-frame clones only, with some absent. The sample includes roughly 40,000 clones, around 92% seen only once; the top ten take around 0.5%. The source material was CD4+ T cells from peripheral blood mononuclear cells, sampled in the second trimester of pregnancy. The receptor source for this set is a female donor in good health, enrolled as a control in a pregnancy study.

The genes are TRBV7-9 and TRBJ2-3, with 10 bases identical to TRBD2. CDR3 length: 15 residues. Trimming cost V 2 bases and J 4 bases; bases outside gene matches: 3. Germline V gene lookup returns CDR1 SEHNR and CDR2 FQNEAQ (reference sequence). The chain's CDR3 is CASSLTSGISDTQYF. DNA of the CDR3: TGTGCCAGCAGCTTAACTAGCGGGATCTCAGATACGCAGTATTTT.

The J gene is TRBJ2-3, the V gene TRBV7-2; 8 nucleotides align to TRBD2. The CDR3 runs 14 residues. Germline trimming cut 5 bases from V and 3 bases from J; bases unmatched to any gene: 4. Germline V gives CDR1 SGHTA, CDR2 FQGNSA. The CDR3: CASSQGLVTDTQYF. DNA of the CDR3: TGTGCCAGCAGCCAGGGACTAGTTACAGATACGCAGTATTTT.

The chain has TRBV28 and TRBJ1-1, with TRBD1 as a possible D gene (6 bases). Trimming took 4 bases from V and 8 from J, leaving 11 bases between them. The CDR3 consists of 12 residues. From germline, CDR1 is MDHEN and CDR2 SYDVKM. CDR3 coding DNA: TGTGCCAGCAGTTCTAACAGGGTCGAAGCTTTCTTT. Translation: CASSSNRVEAFF. The full variable domain, in which reference TRBV28 and TRBJ1-1 provide the parts outside the CDR3, is DVKVTQSSRYLVKRTGEKVFLECVQDMDHENMFWYRQDPGLGLRLIYFSYDVKMKEKGDIPEGYSVSREKKERFSLILESASTNQTSMYLCASSSNRVEAFFGQGTRLTVV.

The chain joins TRBV27 to TRBJ2-7; possible D gene TRBD1, 6 bases. CDR3 length equals 14 residues. Per the germline V gene, CDR1 is MNHEY and CDR2 is SMNVEV (reference sequence). V lost 5 bases, J lost 3 bases, and 14 bases lay in between. The CDR3 sequence is CASSPWTAIYEQYF. The CDR3 DNA follows: TGTGCCAGCAGTCCATGGACAGCAATCTACGAGCAGTACTTC.

The chain recombines TRBV4-1 with TRBJ2-3; TRBD2 matches 11 bases. Germline CDR1 reads MGHRA; CDR2 reads YSYEKL. V shed 0 bases and J 0 bases; nucleotides not matched to a gene: 2. There are 17 residues in the CDR3. CDR3 residues: CASSQEGLAESTDTQYF. In DNA form, the CDR3 reads TGCGCCAGCAGCCAAGAGGGACTAGCGGAAAGCACAGATACGCAGTATTTT.

V is TRBV19 and J is TRBJ1-2, with D possibly matching TRBD1 (5 bases). In germline, CDR1 is LNHDA, CDR2 SQIVND (reference sequence). V was clipped by 4 bases and J by 4 bases, with 13 bases between them. This CDR3 has 14 amino acids. The CDR3 region is CASSRSRDPYGYTF. The CDR3 nucleotides read TGTGCCAGTAGTAGATCCAGGGATCCCTATGGCTACACCTTC.

The V call is TRBV9, the J call TRBJ2-3; no clear D gene. The CDR3 is 16 residues long. Germline CDR1 and CDR2: SGDLS and YYNGEE. V lost 0 bases and J 1 base, leaving 12 bases between the germline ends. CDR3 sequence reads: CASSVAGRSGTDTQYF. The CDR3 coding sequence is TGTGCCAGCAGCGTAGCTGGGCGTTCAGGCACAGATACGCAGTATTTT.

This clone has only a few counts. CDR3 sequence reads: CASSLDGTGQGGYTF. In DNA, the CDR3 is TGCGCCAGCAGCTTGGATGGGACAGGGCAGGGCGGCTACACCTTC. The chain is built from TRBV5-1 and TRBJ1-2; 9 bases are shared with TRBD1. The CDR3 loop spans 15 amino acids. V lost 0 bases and J lost 8; bases outside the gene matches: 8. CDR1 and CDR2 from the germline V gene are SGHRS and YFSETQ.

The V call is TRBV30, the J call TRBJ1-2; tentative D call: TRBD1 (6 bases). The CDR3 sequence is 13 residues long. CDR1 GTSNPN and CDR2 SVGIG come from the germline V gene (reference sequence). The V end was cut by 0 bases, the J end by 3 bases, with 8 bases between. The CDR3 sequence is CAWSVPGDYGYTF. The CDR3, as DNA: TGTGCCTGGAGTGTCCCAGGGGACTATGGCTACACCTTC.

The V gene is TRBV14, the J gene TRBJ2-3; 7 bases map to TRBD2. Germline CDR1 and CDR2: SGHDN and FVKESK. Trimming at V came to 0 bases and at J to 2 bases, leaving 8 bases not matched to a gene. The CDR3 contains 17 residues. CDR3: CASSQDRASGNTDTQYF. The CDR3 DNA reads as TGTGCCAGCAGCCAAGATCGCGCTAGCGGCAACACAGATACGCAGTATTTT.

The V call is TRBV30, the J call TRBJ2-7; 7 bases are a match to TRBD2. This CDR3 is built from 13 residues. The germline gives CDR1 GTSNPN, CDR2 SVGIG (reference sequence). The V gene end was trimmed by 0 bases and the J gene end by 3 bases; junction bases not matched to a gene: 2. Here the CDR3 reads CAWSVPGGYEQYF. In DNA, the CDR3 is TGTGCCTGGAGTGTACCGGGGGGCTACGAGCAGTACTTC. Looking up the rest from reference TRBV30 and TRBJ2-7 gives the full variable domain: SQTIHQWPATLVQPVGSPLSLECTVEGTSNPNLYWYRQAAGRGLQLLFYSVGIGQISSEVPQNLSASRPQDRQFILSSKKLLLSDSGFYLCAWSVPGGYEQYFGPGTRLTVT.

This chain connects TRBV5-1 to TRBJ2-2, with D possibly TRBD2 on 5 matching bases. V lost 4 bases and J lost 4, with 14 bases in between. The germline CDR1 and CDR2 sequences are SGHRS and YFSETQ. The CDR3 runs 15 residues. The CDR3 region has the DNA TGCGCCAGCAGCCCCGGGGTACAGATCACCGGGGAGCTGTTTTTT. This gives the protein CASSPGVQITGELFF. The whole variable domain, remainder taken from reference TRBV5-1 and TRBJ2-2, is KAGVTQTPRYLIKTRGQQVTLSCSPISGHRSVSWYQQTPGQGLQFLFEYFSETQRNKGNFPGRFSGRQFSNSRSEMNVSTLELGDSALYLCASSPGVQITGELFFGEGSRLTVL.